This TCR beta chain was captured in a study of blood T cell repertoires in COVID-19. With 3 bases removed from V and 3 bases from J, the gap between germline ends came to 17 bases. The CDR3 contains 17 residues. CDR1 and CDR2 (germline): MDHEN, SYDVKM. This clone was found once. Profiling relied on immunoSEQ multiplex PCR, and the TCRdb table lists in-frame clones only, not all of them. The data show a few hundred thousand clones, around 83% seen once. The chain combines TRBV28 with TRBJ1-4; D gene ambiguous. Sequenced: peripheral blood. The origin of this receptor is a woman in her thirties or forties who had recovered from COVID-19. The CDR3 is CASSFLTLLEANEKLFF. The CDR3 DNA reads as TGTGCCAGCAGTTTCCTAACTCTCTTAGAGGCTAATGAAAAACTGTTTTTT.